One and the same sample provided the 9 T cell receptor beta chains below, sequenced in a study of early stage breast cancer tumors. Sequenced by immunoSEQ multiplex PCR; TCRdb stores in-frame clones only, minus some. The sample lists about 25,000 clones; roughly 64% were seen once. Sequencing was carried out using breast tumor tissue. Receptors were obtained from a person in their sixties with breast cancer.

V is TRBV11-2 and J is TRBJ2-1; D is unclear. The CDR3 loop spans 14 amino acids. The V and J ends lost 1 base and 2 bases respectively, with 6 bases between them. The germline CDR1 and CDR2 sequences are SGHAT and FQNNGV. The CDR3 protein is CASSLGGAYNEQFF. The CDR3 bases are TGTGCCAGCAGCTTAGGCGGAGCCTACAATGAGCAGTTCTTC. Combining the CDR3 with reference TRBV11-2 and TRBJ2-1 gives the whole variable domain EAGVAQSPRYKIIEKRQSVAFWCNPISGHATLYWYQQILGQGPKLLIQFQNNGVVDDSQLPKDRFSAERLKGVDSTLKIQPAKLEDSAVYLCASSLGGAYNEQFFGPGTRLTVL.

The chain combines TRBV5-1 with TRBJ1-1; no clear D gene. The CDR3 has 13 amino acids. The germline gives CDR1 SGHRS, CDR2 YFSETQ. Trimming stripped 0 bases from V and 1 base from J, with 4 bases between. CDR3 residues: CASSLARNTEAFF. DNA for the CDR3: TGCGCCAGCAGCTTGGCCAGGAACACTGAAGCTTTCTTT.

V gene TRBV5-4 combines with J gene TRBJ2-5; 10 bases match TRBD2. J gave up 1 base and V 4 bases, and 4 bases lay outside the gene matches. The CDR3 totals 15 residues. Per the germline V gene, CDR1 is SGHNT and CDR2 is YYREEE (reference sequence). The CDR3 bases are TGTGCCAGCAGCGGAAAGCGGGAGGGCCAAGAGACCCAGTACTTC. This gives the protein CASSGKREGQETQYF.

The rearrangement joins TRBV28 to TRBJ2-5, with 9 nucleotides matching TRBD1. Germline V CDR1 and CDR2: MDHEN, SYDVKM. CDR3 length: 13 residues. The junction had 5 bases not matched to a gene; V was cut back by 8 bases and J by 4 bases. CDR3: CASGLQGAETQYF. In DNA form, the CDR3 reads TGTGCCAGCGGCTTACAGGGGGCAGAGACCCAGTACTTC.

The chain combines TRBV11-3 with TRBJ2-5, with 8 positions matching TRBD2. V was clipped by 5 bases and J by 3 bases; unmatched bases: 8. The CDR3 has 15 residues. CDR1 and CDR2 from the germline V gene are SGHNT and YENEEA. The CDR3, as DNA: TGTGCCAGCAGCCCGGGGGGGAGAGGGGAAGAGACCCAGTACTTC. Translating gives CASSPGGRGEETQYF.

This chain links TRBV7-2 with TRBJ1-1; D might be TRBD1 (5 bases). The CDR3 extends over 15 amino acids. Per the germline V gene, CDR1 is SGHTA and CDR2 is FQGNSA. V was cut by 5 bases and J by 2 bases, with 15 bases left in between. The CDR3 reads CASSVRQNQNTEAFF. In DNA, the CDR3 is TGTGCCAGCAGCGTTCGACAGAACCAAAACACTGAAGCTTTCTTT.

The rearrangement links TRBV12-5 to TRBJ1-1; perhaps TRBD1 as D (5 bases). The V and J ends lost 5 bases and 1 base respectively, with 8 bases between them. The CDR3 length is 13 residues. Germline V lookup: CDR1 LGHNT, CDR2 FRNRAP. CDR3 sequence: CASGRRANTEAFF. The CDR3 region has the DNA TGTGCTAGTGGTCGCAGGGCGAACACTGAAGCTTTCTTT.

This clone was detected once. The chain is built from TRBV5-6 and TRBJ1-5, with a tentative D call TRBD1 (5 bases). Trimming removed 6 bases at V and 7 bases at J, with 17 bases between. From germline, CDR1 is SGHDT and CDR2 YYEEEE. The CDR3 has 14 residues. CDR3 in amino acids: CASTRGGVGQPQHF. The CDR3 coding sequence is TGTGCCAGCACCCGAGGAGGGGTGGGCCAGCCCCAGCATTTT.

The chain links TRBV6-5 to TRBJ2-1; 7 bases map to TRBD2. Germline CDR1 MNHEY, CDR2 SVGAGI. With 2 bases clipped from V and 6 bases from J, the junction kept 4 bases outside the gene matches. This CDR3 has 14 residues. Here the CDR3 reads CASSYGGRINEQFF. In DNA form, the CDR3 reads TGTGCCAGCAGTTACGGCGGGAGAATCAATGAGCAGTTCTTC.